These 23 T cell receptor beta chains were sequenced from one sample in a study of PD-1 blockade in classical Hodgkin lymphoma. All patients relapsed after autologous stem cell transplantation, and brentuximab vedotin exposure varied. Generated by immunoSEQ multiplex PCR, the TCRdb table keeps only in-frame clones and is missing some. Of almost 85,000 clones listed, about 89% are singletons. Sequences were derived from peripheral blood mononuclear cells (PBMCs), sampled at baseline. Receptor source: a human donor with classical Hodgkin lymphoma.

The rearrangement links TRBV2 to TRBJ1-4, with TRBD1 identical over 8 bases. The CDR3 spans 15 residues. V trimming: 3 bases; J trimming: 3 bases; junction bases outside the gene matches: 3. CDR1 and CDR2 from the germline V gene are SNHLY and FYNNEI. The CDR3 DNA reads TGTGCCAGCAGTGATGACAGGGGAGCTAATGAAAAACTGTTTTTT. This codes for CASSDDRGANEKLFF.

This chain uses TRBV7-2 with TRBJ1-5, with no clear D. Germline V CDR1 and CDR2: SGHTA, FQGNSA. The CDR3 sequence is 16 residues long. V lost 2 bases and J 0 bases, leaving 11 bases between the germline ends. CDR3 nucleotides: TGTGCCAGCAGCTTAAGTCCGGGATATAGCAATCAGCCCCAGCATTTT. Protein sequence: CASSLSPGYSNQPQHF.

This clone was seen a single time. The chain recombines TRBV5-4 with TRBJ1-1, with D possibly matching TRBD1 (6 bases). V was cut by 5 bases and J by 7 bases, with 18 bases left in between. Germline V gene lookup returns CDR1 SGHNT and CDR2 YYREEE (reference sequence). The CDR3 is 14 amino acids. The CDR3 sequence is CASSQRGGESEAFF. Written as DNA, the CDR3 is TGTGCCAGCAGTCAAAGGGGGGGTGAGAGTGAAGCTTTCTTT.

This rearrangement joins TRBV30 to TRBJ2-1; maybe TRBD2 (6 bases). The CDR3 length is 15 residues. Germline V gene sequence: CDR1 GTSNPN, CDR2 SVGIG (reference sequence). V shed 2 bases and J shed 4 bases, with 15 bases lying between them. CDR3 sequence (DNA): TGTGCCTGGAGTAGAGCGGGTTCGGTTTACAATGAGCAGTTCTTC. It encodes CAWSRAGSVYNEQFF.

This CDR3 is CSVARGGIQETQYF. CDR3 coding DNA: TGCAGCGTTGCCCGGGGTGGGATTCAAGAGACCCAGTACTTC. The genes are TRBV29-1 and TRBJ2-5, with D possibly being TRBD2 (5 bases). This CDR3 region has 14 residues. V lost 4 bases and J 2 bases, leaving 14 bases between the germline ends. Germline-derived CDR1 and CDR2 are SQVTM and ANQGSEA.

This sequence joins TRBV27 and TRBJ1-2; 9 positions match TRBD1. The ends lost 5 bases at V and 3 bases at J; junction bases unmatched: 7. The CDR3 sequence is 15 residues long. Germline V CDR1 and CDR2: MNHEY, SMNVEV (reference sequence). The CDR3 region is CASSIQGAGYYGYTF. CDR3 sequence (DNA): TGTGCCAGCAGTATACAGGGGGCCGGCTACTATGGCTACACCTTC.

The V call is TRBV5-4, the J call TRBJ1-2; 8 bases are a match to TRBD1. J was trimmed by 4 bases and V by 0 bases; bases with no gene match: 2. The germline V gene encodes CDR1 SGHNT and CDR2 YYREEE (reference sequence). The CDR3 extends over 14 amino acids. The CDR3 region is CASSLDRGAYGYTF. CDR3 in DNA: TGTGCCAGCAGCTTGGACAGGGGGGCCTATGGCTACACCTTC.

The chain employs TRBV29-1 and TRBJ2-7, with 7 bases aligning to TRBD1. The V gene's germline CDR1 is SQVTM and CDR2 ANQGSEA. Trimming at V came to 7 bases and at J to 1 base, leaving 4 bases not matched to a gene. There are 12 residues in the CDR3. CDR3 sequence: CSAQGQSYEQYF. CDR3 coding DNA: TGCAGCGCCCAGGGACAGTCCTACGAGCAGTACTTC.

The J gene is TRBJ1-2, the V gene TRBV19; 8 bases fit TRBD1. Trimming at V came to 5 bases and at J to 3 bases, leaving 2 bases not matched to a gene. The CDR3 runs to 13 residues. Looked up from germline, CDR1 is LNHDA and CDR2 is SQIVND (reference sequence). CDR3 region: CASSQGADYGYTF. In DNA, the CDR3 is TGTGCCAGTAGTCAGGGGGCTGACTATGGCTACACCTTC.

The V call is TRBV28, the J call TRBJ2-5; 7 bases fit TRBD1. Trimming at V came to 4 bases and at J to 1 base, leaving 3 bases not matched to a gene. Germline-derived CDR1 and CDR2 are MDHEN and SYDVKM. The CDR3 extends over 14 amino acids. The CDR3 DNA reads TGTGCCAGCAGTTCTCGGACAGGCCAAGAGACCCAGTACTTC. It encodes CASSSRTGQETQYF.

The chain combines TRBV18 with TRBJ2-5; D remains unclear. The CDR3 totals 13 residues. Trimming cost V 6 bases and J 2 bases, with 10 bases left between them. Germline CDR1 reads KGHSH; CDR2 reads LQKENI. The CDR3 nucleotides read TGTGCCAGCTCTGGGCTAGGTCAAGAGACCCAGTACTTC. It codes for CASSGLGQETQYF.

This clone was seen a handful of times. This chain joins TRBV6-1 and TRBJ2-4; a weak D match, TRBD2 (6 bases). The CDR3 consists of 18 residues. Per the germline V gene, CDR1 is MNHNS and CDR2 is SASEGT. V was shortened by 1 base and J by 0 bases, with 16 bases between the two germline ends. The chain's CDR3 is CASSEGIGRGLAKNIQYF. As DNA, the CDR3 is TGTGCCAGCAGTGAAGGGATAGGGCGGGGATTAGCCAAAAACATTCAGTACTTC.

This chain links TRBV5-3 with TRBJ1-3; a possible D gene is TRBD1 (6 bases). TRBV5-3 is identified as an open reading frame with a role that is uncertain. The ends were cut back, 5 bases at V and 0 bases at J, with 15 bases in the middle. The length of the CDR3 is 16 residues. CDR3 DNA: TGTGCCAGAAGTTCCACAGGGAGTAACTCTGGAAACACCATATATTTT. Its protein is CARSSTGSNSGNTIYF.

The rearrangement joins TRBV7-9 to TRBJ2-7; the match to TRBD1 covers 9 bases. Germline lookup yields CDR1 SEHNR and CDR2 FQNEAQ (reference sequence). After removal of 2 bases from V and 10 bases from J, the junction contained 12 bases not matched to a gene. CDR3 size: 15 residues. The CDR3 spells CASSLSSGTGSYQYF. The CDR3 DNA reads TGTGCCAGCAGCTTATCATCCGGGACAGGGTCGTATCAGTACTTC. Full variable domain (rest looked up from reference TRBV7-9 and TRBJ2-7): DTGVSQNPRHKITKRGQNVTFRCDPISEHNRLYWYRQTLGQGPEFLTYFQNEAQLEKSRLLSDRFSAERPKGSFSTLEIQRTEQGDSAMYLCASSLSSGTGSYQYFGPGTRLTVT.

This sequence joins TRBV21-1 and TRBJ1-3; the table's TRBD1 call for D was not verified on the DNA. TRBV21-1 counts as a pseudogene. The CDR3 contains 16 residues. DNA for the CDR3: TGTGCCAGCACCTATGAGGACAGGTTCTCTGGAAACACCATATATTTT. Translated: CASTYEDRFSGNTIYF.

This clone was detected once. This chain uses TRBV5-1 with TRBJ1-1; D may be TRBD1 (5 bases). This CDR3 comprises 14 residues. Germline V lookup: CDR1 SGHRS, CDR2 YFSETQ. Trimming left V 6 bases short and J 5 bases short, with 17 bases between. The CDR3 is CASTPEGWLTEAFF. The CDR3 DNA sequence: TGCGCCAGCACCCCTGAGGGGTGGTTAACTGAAGCTTTCTTT.

CDR3 amino acids: CASSRGQASSGNTIYF. CDR3 in DNA: TGCGCCAGCTCACGGGGACAGGCCTCCTCTGGAAACACCATATATTTT. The rearrangement uses TRBV5-1 and TRBJ1-3; 8 bases agree with TRBD1. Germline V gives CDR1 SGHRS, CDR2 YFSETQ. J was trimmed by 0 bases and V by 7 bases; bases with no gene match: 9. The CDR3 sequence is 16 residues long. Full variable domain (rest looked up from reference TRBV5-1 and TRBJ1-3): KAGVTQTPRYLIKTRGQQVTLSCSPISGHRSVSWYQQTPGQGLQFLFEYFSETQRNKGNFPGRFSGRQFSNSRSEMNVSTLELGDSALYLCASSRGQASSGNTIYFGEGSWLTVV.

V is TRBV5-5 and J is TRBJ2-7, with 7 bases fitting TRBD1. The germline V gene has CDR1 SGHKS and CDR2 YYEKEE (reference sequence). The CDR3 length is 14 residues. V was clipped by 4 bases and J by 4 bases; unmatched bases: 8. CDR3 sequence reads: CASSLPSQGYEQYF. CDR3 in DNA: TGTGCCAGCAGCCTCCCTTCACAGGGGTACGAGCAGTACTTC.

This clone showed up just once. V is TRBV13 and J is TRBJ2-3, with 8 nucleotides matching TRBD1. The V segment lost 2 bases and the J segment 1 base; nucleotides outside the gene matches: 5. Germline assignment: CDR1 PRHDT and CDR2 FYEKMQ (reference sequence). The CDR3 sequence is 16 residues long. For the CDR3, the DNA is TGTGCCAGCAGCTTAAACCCGGGACAGGGCACAGATACGCAGTATTTT. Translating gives CASSLNPGQGTDTQYF.

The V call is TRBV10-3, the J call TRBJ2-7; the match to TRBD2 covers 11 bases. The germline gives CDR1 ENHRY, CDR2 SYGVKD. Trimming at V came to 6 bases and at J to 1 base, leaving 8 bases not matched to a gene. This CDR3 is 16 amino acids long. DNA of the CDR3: TGTGCCATCAGCCTTAGAGGGACTAGCGGTTCCTACGAGCAGTACTTC. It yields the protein CAISLRGTSGSYEQYF.

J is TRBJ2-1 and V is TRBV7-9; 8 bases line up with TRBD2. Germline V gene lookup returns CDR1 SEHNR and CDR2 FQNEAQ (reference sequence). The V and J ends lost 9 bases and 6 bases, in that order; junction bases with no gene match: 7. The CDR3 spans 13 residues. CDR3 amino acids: CASEREWGNEQFF. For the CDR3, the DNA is TGTGCCAGTGAGCGGGAGTGGGGCAATGAGCAGTTCTTC.

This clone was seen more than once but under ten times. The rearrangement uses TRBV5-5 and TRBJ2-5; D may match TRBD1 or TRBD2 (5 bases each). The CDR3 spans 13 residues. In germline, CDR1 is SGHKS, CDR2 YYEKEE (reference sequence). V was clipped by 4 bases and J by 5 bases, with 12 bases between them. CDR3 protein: CASSRDQTETQYF. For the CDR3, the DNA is TGTGCCAGCAGCCGGGACCAGACGGAGACCCAGTACTTC.

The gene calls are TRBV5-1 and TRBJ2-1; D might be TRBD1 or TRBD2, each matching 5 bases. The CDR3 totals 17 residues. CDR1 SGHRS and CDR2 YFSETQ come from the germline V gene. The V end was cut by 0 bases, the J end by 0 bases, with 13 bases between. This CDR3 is CASSLDGTRSSYNEQFF. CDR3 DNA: TGCGCCAGCAGCTTGGATGGGACGAGGAGCTCCTACAATGAGCAGTTCTTC. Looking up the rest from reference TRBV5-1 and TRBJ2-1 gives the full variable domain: KAGVTQTPRYLIKTRGQQVTLSCSPISGHRSVSWYQQTPGQGLQFLFEYFSETQRNKGNFPGRFSGRQFSNSRSEMNVSTLELGDSALYLCASSLDGTRSSYNEQFFGPGTRLTVL.